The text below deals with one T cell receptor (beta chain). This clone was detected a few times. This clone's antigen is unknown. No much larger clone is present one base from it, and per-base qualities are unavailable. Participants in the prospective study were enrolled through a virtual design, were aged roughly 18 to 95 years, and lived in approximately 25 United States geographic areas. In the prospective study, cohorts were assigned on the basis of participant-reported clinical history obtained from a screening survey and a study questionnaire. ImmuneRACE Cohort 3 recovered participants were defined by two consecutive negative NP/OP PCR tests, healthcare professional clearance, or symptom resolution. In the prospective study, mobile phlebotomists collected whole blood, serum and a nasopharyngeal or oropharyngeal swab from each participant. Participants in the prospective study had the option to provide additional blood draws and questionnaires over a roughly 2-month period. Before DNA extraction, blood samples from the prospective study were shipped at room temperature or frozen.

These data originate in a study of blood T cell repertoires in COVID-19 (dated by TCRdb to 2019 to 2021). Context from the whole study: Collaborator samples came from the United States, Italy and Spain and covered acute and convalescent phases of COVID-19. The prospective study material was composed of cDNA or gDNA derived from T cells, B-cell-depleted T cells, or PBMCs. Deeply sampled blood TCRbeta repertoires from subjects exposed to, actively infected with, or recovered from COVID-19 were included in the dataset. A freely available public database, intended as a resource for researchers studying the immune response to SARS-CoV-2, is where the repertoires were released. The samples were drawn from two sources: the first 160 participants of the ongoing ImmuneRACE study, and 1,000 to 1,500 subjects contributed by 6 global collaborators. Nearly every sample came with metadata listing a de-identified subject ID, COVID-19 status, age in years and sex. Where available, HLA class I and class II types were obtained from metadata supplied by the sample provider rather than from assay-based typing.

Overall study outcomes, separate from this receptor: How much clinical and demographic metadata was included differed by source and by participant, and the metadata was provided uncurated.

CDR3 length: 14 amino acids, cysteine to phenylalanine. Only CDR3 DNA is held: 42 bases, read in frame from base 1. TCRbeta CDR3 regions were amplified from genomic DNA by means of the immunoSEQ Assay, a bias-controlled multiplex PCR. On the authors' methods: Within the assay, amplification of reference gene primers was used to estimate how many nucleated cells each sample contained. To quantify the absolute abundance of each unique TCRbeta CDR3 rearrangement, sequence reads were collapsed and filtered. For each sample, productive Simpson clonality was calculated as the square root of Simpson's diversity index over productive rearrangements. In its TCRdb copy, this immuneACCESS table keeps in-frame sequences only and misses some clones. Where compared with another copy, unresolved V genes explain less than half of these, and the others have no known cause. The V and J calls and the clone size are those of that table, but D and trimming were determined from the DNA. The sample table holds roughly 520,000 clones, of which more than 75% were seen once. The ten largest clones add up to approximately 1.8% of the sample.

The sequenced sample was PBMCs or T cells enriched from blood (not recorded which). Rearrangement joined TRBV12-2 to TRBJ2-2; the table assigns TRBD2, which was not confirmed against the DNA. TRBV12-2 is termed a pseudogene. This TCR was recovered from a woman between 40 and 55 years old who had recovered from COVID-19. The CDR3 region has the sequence CASRLTRRSGELFF. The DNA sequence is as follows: TGTGCAAGTCGCTTGACCCGGAGGAGCGGGGAGCTGTTTTTT.